These T cell receptor beta chains were read from a single sample in a study of control samples from healthy donors and cancer patients. Clones were read by immunoSEQ multiplex PCR, and TCRdb kept only the in-frame ones, dropping some. The profile shows approximately 130,000 clones, 89% of them singletons. Sequencing was carried out using blood. The receptors derive from a man aged 50-59 years in good health. Both conserved end residues are part of each CDR3. The D gene is left open where the match is weak. The listing skips clone size in some rows; elsewhere it reads once, few, many or a size class.

>18|TRBV14|.|.|TRBJ2-2
TGTGCCAGCAGCCAATTGAGGCCAGGGATGACCACCGCCGGGGAGCTGTTTTTT
CASSQLRPGMTTAGELFF
>14|TRBV19|.|.|TRBJ1-2
TGTGCCAGTAGTATAGGGCGGGGTAACTATGGCTACACCTTC
CASSIGRGNYGYTF
>15|TRBV4-3|.|.|TRBJ2-2
TGCGCCAGCAGCCAAGATCAAGCGTACACCGGGGAGCTGTTTTTT
CASSQDQAYTGELFF
>15|TRBV5-1|TRBD2|once|TRBJ2-3
TGCGCCAGCAGCTTGGTTGACAGCGGGGGTGATACGCAGTATTTT
CASSLVDSGGDTQYF
>13|TRBV12-3/TRBV12-4|TRBD2|.|TRBJ2-7
TGTGCCAGCAGTTTTGCGGGAGCCGACGAGCAGTACTTC
CASSFAGADEQYF
>14|TRBV2|TRBD1|.|TRBJ1-1
TGTGCCAGCGGGACAGGGTTTTTGAACACTGAAGCTTTCTTT
CASGTGFLNTEAFF
>14|TRBV27|.|once|TRBJ1-5
TGTGCCAGTTCGACAGTGTCTAGCAATCAGCCCCAGCATTTT
CASSTVSSNQPQHF
>14|TRBV11-2|.|.|TRBJ2-2
TGTGCCAGCAGCTTAAGGGCGAACACCGGGGAGCTGTTTTTT
CASSLRANTGELFF
>14|TRBV5-1|.|.|TRBJ2-5
TGCGCCAGCAGCTCCGGACAGGGAGGGGAGACCCAGTACTTC
CASSSGQGGETQYF
>12|TRBV2|TRBD1|.|TRBJ1-1
TGTGCCAGCGCGGGACAGGGGCTAAAAGCTTTCTTT
CASAGQGLKAFF
>13|TRBV7-2|TRBD1|.|TRBJ1-2
TGTGCCAGCAGCTTTACAGGGGGCACGGGCTACACCTTC
CASSFTGGTGYTF
>16|TRBV5-8|TRBD1|.|TRBJ1-2
TGTGCCAGCAGCTTGGGGTACGGGACAGGTCGGGATGGCTACACCTTC
CASSLGYGTGRDGYTF
>14|TRBV6-5|.|.|TRBJ1-5
TGTGCCAGCAGTACAGGTTTCGGCAATCAGCCCCAGCATTTT
CASSTGFGNQPQHF
>15|TRBV18|.|.|TRBJ1-1
TGTGCCAGCTCAGGCGGACAGCCACGTAACACTGAAGCTTTCTTT
CASSGGQPRNTEAFF
>14|TRBV7-9|.|.|TRBJ2-7
TGTGCCAGCAGACGGGACACTAGCTCCTACGAGCAGTACTTC
CASRRDTSSYEQYF
>12|TRBV14|.|.|TRBJ2-3
TGTGCCAGCAGCCAGGGAAAGGATACGCAGTATTTT
CASSQGKDTQYF
>13|TRBV6-5|TRBD1|.|TRBJ2-7
TGTGCCAGCAGGGACAGGGCGTCGAGGGAGCAGTACTTC
CASRDRASREQYF
>13|TRBV7-2|.|.|TRBJ2-1
TGTGCCAGCAGCTTAGCGCAGGAAAATGAGCAGTTCTTC
CASSLAQENEQFF
>13|TRBV3-1/TRBV3-2|.|.|TRBJ1-2
TGTGCCAGCAACCAAAGGGCGGGCGATGGCTACACCTTC
CASNQRAGDGYTF
>17|TRBV6-1|TRBD1|.|TRBJ1-6
TGTGCCAGCAGTGAAGTGTTCGGGCAGGGGGCAATTTCACCCCTCCACTTT
CASSEVFGQGAISPLHF
>18|TRBV7-9|TRBD2|.|TRBJ2-2
TGTGCCAGCAGCGCCCGTGAAGCGGGGGGGCCATCCGCCGGGGAGCTGTTTTTT
CASSAREAGGPSAGELFF
>13|TRBV30|.|.|TRBJ1-5
TGTGCCTGGAGTGGGGACACCGGCCAGCCCCAGCATTTT
CAWSGDTGQPQHF
>16|TRBV3-1/TRBV3-2|TRBD1|.|TRBJ2-7
TGTGCCAGCAGCCAAGTCCCCGGGACAGCTACCTACGAGCAGTACTTC
CASSQVPGTATYEQYF
>15|TRBV19|TRBD2|.|TRBJ2-5
TGTGCCAGTAGTTTAACCGGGACTAGGAAAGAGACCCAGTACTTC
CASSLTGTRKETQYF
>14|TRBV6-5|TRBD1|.|TRBJ1-1
TGTGCCAGCAGTAGACAGGGGGGGAACACTGAAGCTTTCTTT
CASSRQGGNTEAFF
>14|TRBV29-1|.|.|TRBJ1-1
TGCAGCGTCGATATGCTTCGGCAGGGCACTGAAGCTTTCTTT
CSVDMLRQGTEAFF
>14|TRBV5-1|TRBD1|.|TRBJ1-1
TGCGCCAGCAGCCCGCAGGGGGGGAACACTGAAGCTTTCTTT
CASSPQGGNTEAFF
>16|TRBV7-2|.|once|TRBJ1-4
TGTGCCAGCAGCATCAGATCCGGGACCTTTAATGAAAAACTGTTTTTT
CASSIRSGTFNEKLFF
>15|TRBV6-5|.|.|TRBJ1-1
TGTGCCAGCAGTTACTTGGCCCCTGGGAACACTGAAGCTTTCTTT
CASSYLAPGNTEAFF
>12|TRBV29-1|TRBD2|.|TRBJ2-1
TGCAGCGTTGGCGGGGGCTACAATGAGCAGTTCTTC
CSVGGGYNEQFF
>16|TRBV6-6|.|.|TRBJ1-2
TGTGCCAGCAGTTACTCGAGGGCAGAACCATCAGTAAGCTACACCTTC
CASSYSRAEPSVSYTF
>15|TRBV5-1|TRBD1|.|TRBJ1-5
TGCGCCAGCAGCTTGGCGACAGGGGGCGGTCAGCCCCAGCATTTT
CASSLATGGGQPQHF
>16|TRBV7-6|.|.|TRBJ2-5
TGTGCCAGCAGCTTAGCCACGGGGAACATCCAAGAGACCCAGTACTTC
CASSLATGNIQETQYF
>15|TRBV6-5|.|.|TRBJ1-1
TGTGCCAGCAGTTACTCTAGACAGCAGAACACTGAAGCTTTCTTT
CASSYSRQQNTEAFF
>13|TRBV3-1/TRBV3-2|TRBD1|.|TRBJ1-2
TGTGCCAGCAGCCAACCAGGGGGCTATGGCTACACCTTC
CASSQPGGYGYTF
>11|TRBV2|.|few|TRBJ2-3
TGTGCCAGCAGCCTAGGGGAAACGCAGTATTTT
CASSLGETQYF
>16|TRBV5-5|.|.|TRBJ1-2
TGTGCCAGCAGCTTGGGACCGGCGGAAGCTAACTATGGCTACACCTTC
CASSLGPAEANYGYTF
>16|TRBV6-2/TRBV6-3|.|.|TRBJ1-6
TGTGCCAGCAGTGGCCCCGCGGGGGGCTATAATTCACCCCTCCACTTT
CASSGPAGGYNSPLHF
>16|TRBV6-1|TRBD1|.|TRBJ2-3
TGTGCCAGCAGTGGGCTCCCGGGACAGAGCACAGATACGCAGTATTTT
CASSGLPGQSTDTQYF
>12|TRBV7-8|.|.|TRBJ1-6
TGTGCCAGCAGCTTAGGGTATTCACCCCTCCACTTT
CASSLGYSPLHF
>16|TRBV19|.|.|TRBJ1-2
TGTGCCAGTAGTACCGGGACCGTAATTATACACTATGGCTACACCTTC
CASSTGTVIIHYGYTF
>13|TRBV19|TRBD2|.|TRBJ2-1
TGTGCCAGTGGCCAGCGGGGGTACAATGAGCAGTTCTTC
CASGQRGYNEQFF
>15|TRBV5-1|.|.|TRBJ2-5
TGCGCCAGCAGCGCTTGGGGACAACAAGGGGAGACCCAGTACTTC
CASSAWGQQGETQYF
>14|TRBV6-5|.|.|TRBJ2-2
TGTGCCAGCAGCTCGGGACACCCCCCCGGGGAGCTGTTTTTT
CASSSGHPPGELFF
>15|TRBV27|.|once|TRBJ2-6
TGTGCCAGCAGTTTATTAGACTCTGGGGCCAACGTCCTGACTTTC
CASSLLDSGANVLTF
>13|TRBV20-1|.|.|TRBJ1-5
TGCAGTGCCAGTCCGAGTAGCAATCAGCCCCAGCATTTT
CSASPSSNQPQHF
>12|TRBV2|.|.|TRBJ1-6
TGTGCCAGCAGTGGAATCCTATCACCCCTCCACTTT
CASSGILSPLHF
>12|TRBV3-1/TRBV3-2|.|few|TRBJ2-1
TGTGCCAGCAGCCAAGTAATGTTTGAGCAGTTCTTC
CASSQVMFEQFF
>15|TRBV7-2|TRBD1|.|TRBJ1-4
TGTGCCAGCTCCAGGGGGGGCCGGGGAGGTGAAAAACTGTTTTTT
CASSRGGRGGEKLFF
>17|TRBV15|.|.|TRBJ1-2
TGTGCCACCAGCAGAGATCCACGAGGGCGCTTAGGCTATGGCTACACCTTC
CATSRDPRGRLGYGYTF
>14|TRBV10-3|.|once|TRBJ1-4
TGTGCCATCAGTACATCACCCCCTAATGAAAAACTGTTTTTT
CAISTSPPNEKLFF
>15|TRBV6-5|TRBD1|.|TRBJ1-2
TGTGCCAGCAGTTATGGCCAGGGGGCGAGCTATGGCTACACCTTC
CASSYGQGASYGYTF
>13|TRBV7-2|.|.|TRBJ1-1
TGTGCCAGCGGGAGCGAGGGTTTCACTGAAGCTTTCTTT
CASGSEGFTEAFF
>12|TRBV2|.|.|TRBJ1-4
TGTGCCAGCCGGGGGTTTAATGAAAAACTGTTTTTT
CASRGFNEKLFF
>17|TRBV19|TRBD1|.|TRBJ2-7
TGTGCCAGTAGTACGTCCCGGGACAGGGGAAAAACCTACGAGCAGTACTTC
CASSTSRDRGKTYEQYF
>15|TRBV5-4|.|.|TRBJ2-1
TGTGCCAGCAGCTTTTATCGTCGCAGCGACAATGAGCAGTTCTTC
CASSFYRRSDNEQFF
>14|TRBV7-8|.|.|TRBJ2-5
TGTGCCAGCAGCCCCCTCCCTCGGGCAGAGACCCAGTACTTC
CASSPLPRAETQYF
>14|TRBV4-1|.|.|TRBJ1-2
TGCGCCAGCAGCCAACCTCAGGGTGCCTATGGCTACACCTTC
CASSQPQGAYGYTF
>14|TRBV27|.|.|TRBJ1-2
TGTGCCAGCAGTCCCCGGGACTCCAACTATGGCTACACCTTC
CASSPRDSNYGYTF
>17|TRBV4-2|.|.|TRBJ2-1
TGTGCCAGCAGCCAAGAGGGGGTTCCAAGCTCCTACAATGAGCAGTTCTTC
CASSQEGVPSSYNEQFF